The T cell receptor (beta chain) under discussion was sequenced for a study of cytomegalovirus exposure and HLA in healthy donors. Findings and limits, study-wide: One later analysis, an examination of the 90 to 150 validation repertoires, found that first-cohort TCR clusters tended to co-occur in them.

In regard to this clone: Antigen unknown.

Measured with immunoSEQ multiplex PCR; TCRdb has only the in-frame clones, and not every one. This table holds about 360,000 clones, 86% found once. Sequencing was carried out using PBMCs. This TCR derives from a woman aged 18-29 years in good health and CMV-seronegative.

The CDR3 DNA reads TGTGCCAGCAGCCCGCTACAGGCTCAGAACACTGAAGCTTTCTTT. This gives the protein CASSPLQAQNTEAFF. V gene TRBV9 combines with J gene TRBJ1-1; weak D call: TRBD1 (5 bases). Germline V gene data show CDR1 as SGDLS and CDR2 as YYNGEE. The CDR3 is 15 amino acids. Trimming left V 4 bases short and J 1 base short, with 14 bases between. Looking up the rest from reference TRBV9 and TRBJ1-1 gives the full variable domain: DSGVTQTPKHLITATGQRVTLRCSPRSGDLSVYWYQQSLDQGLQFLIQYYNGEERAKGNILERFSAQQFPDLHSELNLSSLELGDSALYFCASSPLQAQNTEAFFGQGTRLTVV.